The 10 T cell receptor beta chains below all came from one sample that was sequenced in a study of shared clonotypes between healthy human individuals. Some clones are missing from TCRdb's copy, which holds only in-frame ones; the method was immunoSEQ multiplex PCR. The top ten hold approximately 0.38% of the sample, which has 1.6 million or so clones, about 98.5% seen once. The sequenced sample was naive CD4+ T cells sorted from blood. Described subset: CD45RA+ positively selected. These receptors were collected from a man aged 25-45 years in good health.

CDR3 bases: TGTGCCAGCAGTTTTGGACTAGTAACCTACGAGCAGTACTTC. Translation: CASSFGLVTYEQYF. V gene TRBV5-4 combines with J gene TRBJ2-7; 7 bases match TRBD2. With 5 bases clipped from V and 2 bases from J, the junction kept 7 bases outside the gene matches. Germline V lookup: CDR1 SGHNT, CDR2 YYREEE (reference sequence). There are 14 residues in the CDR3.

The chain has TRBV10-1 and TRBJ2-2; TRBD1 might be the D (6 bases). Trimming removed 7 bases at V and 1 base at J, with 16 bases between. Germline CDR1 and CDR2: WNHNN and SYGVQD (reference sequence). CDR3 size: 16 residues. The DNA for the CDR3 is TGCGCCAGCACCAACCCCCCGACAGGGAACACCGGGGAGCTGTTTTTT. It yields the protein CASTNPPTGNTGELFF.

This chain uses TRBV2 with TRBJ1-2; TRBD1 is a possible D gene (5 bases). The germline V gene encodes CDR1 SNHLY and CDR2 FYNNEI. There are 13 residues in the CDR3. The V end was cut by 6 bases, the J end by 8 bases, with 16 bases between. CDR3 loop: CASRDTGLGGYTF. In nucleotides, the CDR3 is TGTGCCAGCAGGGACACGGGGCTAGGGGGCTACACCTTC.

The rearrangement joins TRBV19 to TRBJ2-7; D unresolved. The CDR3 runs 15 residues. Germline loops: CDR1 LNHDA, CDR2 SQIVND (reference sequence). V was trimmed by 7 bases and J by 0 bases, leaving 16 bases between them. CDR3 bases: TGTGCCAGTACCATCGGCCCAGACGCCTCCTACGAGCAGTACTTC. Residues: CASTIGPDASYEQYF.

The CDR3 DNA reads TGTGCCAGCAGCAGAGGGACACAGGGAGAGACCCAGTACTTC. Its translation: CASSRGTQGETQYF. The chain carries TRBV11-3 and TRBJ2-5; a weak D match, TRBD1 (6 bases). Trimming took off 5 bases at V and 4 bases at J, with 14 bases between the two ends. CDR1 SGHNT and CDR2 YENEEA come from the germline V gene. The CDR3 covers 14 residues.

With respect to this clone: The identical CDR3 is also encoded by other nucleotide sequences in the sample. The J gene is TRBJ1-5, the V gene TRBV10-3; no clear D. The CDR3 is 12 residues long. V dropped 11 bases and J dropped 2 bases, with 10 bases sitting between them. CDR1 is ENHRY and CDR2 is SYGVKD in the germline V gene. The CDR3 coding sequence is TGTGCCGCCGGGAGGGGCAATCAGCCCCAGCATTTT. As protein: CAAGRGNQPQHF.

The chain couples TRBV14 to TRBJ1-1, with 7 bases fitting TRBD1. With V trimmed by 2 bases and J by 8 bases, 8 bases remained unmatched. Germline CDR1 reads SGHDN; CDR2 reads FVKESK. The CDR3 spans 14 residues. CDR3 region: CASSQYRGRIEAFF. CDR3 DNA sequence: TGTGCCAGCAGCCAATACAGGGGACGCATAGAAGCTTTCTTT. The variable domain in full, with the rest retrieved from reference TRBV14 and TRBJ1-1, is EAGVTQFPSHSVIEKGQTVTLRCDPISGHDNLYWYRRVMGKEIKFLLHFVKESKQDESGMPNNRFLAERTGGTYSTLKVQPAELEDSGVYFCASSQYRGRIEAFFGQGTRLTVV.

This chain connects TRBV19 to TRBJ1-2; 7 positions match TRBD1. This CDR3 has 14 residues. In germline, CDR1 is LNHDA, CDR2 SQIVND (reference sequence). V trimming: 4 bases; J trimming: 8 bases; junction bases outside the gene matches: 10. CDR3 coding DNA: TGTGCCAGTAGTACCCTGACAGGGTCGGCGGGCTACACCTTC. Its translation is CASSTLTGSAGYTF.

In its sample, this clone was seen once. This chain uses TRBV5-1 with TRBJ1-2; possibly TRBD1 for D (5 bases). CDR3 length: 15 amino acids. CDR1 and CDR2 (germline): SGHRS, YFSETQ. V was pared by 3 bases and J by 4 bases, with 16 bases between. CDR3 in amino acids: CASSSGGPNLYGYTF. CDR3 coding DNA: TGCGCCAGCAGCTCGGGGGGACCGAACCTCTATGGCTACACCTTC. The full variable domain, completed using reference TRBV5-1 and TRBJ1-2, is KAGVTQTPRYLIKTRGQQVTLSCSPISGHRSVSWYQQTPGQGLQFLFEYFSETQRNKGNFPGRFSGRQFSNSRSEMNVSTLELGDSALYLCASSSGGPNLYGYTFGSGTRLTVV.

J is TRBJ2-1 and V is TRBV11-2, with D possibly being TRBD1 (5 bases). Trimming took 1 base from V and 7 from J, leaving 11 bases between them. Germline-derived CDR1 and CDR2 are SGHAT and FQNNGV. The CDR3 has 14 amino acids. In nucleotides, the CDR3 is TGTGCCAGCAGCTTAGGGGGCGGTAGGAATGAGCAGTTCTTC. The encoded protein is CASSLGGGRNEQFF.